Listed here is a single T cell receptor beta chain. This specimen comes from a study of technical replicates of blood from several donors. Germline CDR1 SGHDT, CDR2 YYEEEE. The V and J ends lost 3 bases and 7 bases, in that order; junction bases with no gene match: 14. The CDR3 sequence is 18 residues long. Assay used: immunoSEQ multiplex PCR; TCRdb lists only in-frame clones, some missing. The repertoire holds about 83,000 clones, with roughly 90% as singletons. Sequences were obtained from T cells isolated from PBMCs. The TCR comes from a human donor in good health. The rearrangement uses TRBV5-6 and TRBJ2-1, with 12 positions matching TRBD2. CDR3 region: CASSSTTSGRGLGNEQFF. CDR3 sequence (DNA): TGTGCCAGCAGCTCGACGACTAGCGGGAGAGGGCTGGGTAATGAGCAGTTCTTC.